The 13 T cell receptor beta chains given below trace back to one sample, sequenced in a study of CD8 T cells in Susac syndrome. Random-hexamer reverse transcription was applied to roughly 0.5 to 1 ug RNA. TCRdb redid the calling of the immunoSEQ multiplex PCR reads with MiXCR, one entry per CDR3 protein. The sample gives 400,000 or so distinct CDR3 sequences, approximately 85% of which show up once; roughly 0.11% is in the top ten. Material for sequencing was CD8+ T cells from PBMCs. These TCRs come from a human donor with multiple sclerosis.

CDR3 in DNA: TGTGCCAGCGTGCCCCTTCGGGGGGGTCACAATGAGCAGTTCTTC. This sequence encodes CASVPLRGGHNEQFF. V is TRBV2 and J is TRBJ2-1; 8 bases fit TRBD2. J lost 5 bases, V lost 8 bases, and 11 bases had no gene match. Germline V gives CDR1 SNHLY, CDR2 FYNNEI. This CDR3 spans 15 amino acids.

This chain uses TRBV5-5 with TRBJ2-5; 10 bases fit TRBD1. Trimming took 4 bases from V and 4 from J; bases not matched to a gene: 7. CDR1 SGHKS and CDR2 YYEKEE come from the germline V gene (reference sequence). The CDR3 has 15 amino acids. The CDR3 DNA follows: TGTGCCAGCAGCGCGACAGGGGGCTCCCGAGAGACCCAGTACTTC. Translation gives CASSATGGSRETQYF. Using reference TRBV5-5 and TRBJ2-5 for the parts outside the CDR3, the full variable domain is DAGVTQSPTHLIKTRGQQVTLRCSPISGHKSVSWYQQVLGQGPQFIFQYYEKEERGRGNFPDRFSARQFPNYSSELNVNALLLGDSALYLCASSATGGSRETQYFGPGTRLLVL.

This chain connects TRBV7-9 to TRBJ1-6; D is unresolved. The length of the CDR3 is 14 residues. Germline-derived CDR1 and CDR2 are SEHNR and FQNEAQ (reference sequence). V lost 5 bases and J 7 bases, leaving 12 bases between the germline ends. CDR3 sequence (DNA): TGTGCCAGCAGCGGCCCGGGAGAAAATTCACCCCTCCACTTT. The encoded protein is CASSGPGENSPLHF.

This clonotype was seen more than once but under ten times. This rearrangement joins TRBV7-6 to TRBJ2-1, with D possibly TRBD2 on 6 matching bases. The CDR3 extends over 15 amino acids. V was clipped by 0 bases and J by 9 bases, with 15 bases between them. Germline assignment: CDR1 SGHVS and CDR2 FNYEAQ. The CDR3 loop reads CASSLAGGGNGEQFF. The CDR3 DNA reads TGTGCCAGCAGCTTAGCGGGAGGAGGGAATGGTGAGCAGTTCTTC.

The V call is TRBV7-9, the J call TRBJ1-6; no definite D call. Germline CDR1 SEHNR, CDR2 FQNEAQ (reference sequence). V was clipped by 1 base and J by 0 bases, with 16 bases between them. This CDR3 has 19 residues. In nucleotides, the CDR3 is TGTGCCAGCAGCTTAGACGAGGAGTCCCTTAGCTCCTATAATTCACCCCTCCACTTT. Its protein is CASSLDEESLSSYNSPLHF.

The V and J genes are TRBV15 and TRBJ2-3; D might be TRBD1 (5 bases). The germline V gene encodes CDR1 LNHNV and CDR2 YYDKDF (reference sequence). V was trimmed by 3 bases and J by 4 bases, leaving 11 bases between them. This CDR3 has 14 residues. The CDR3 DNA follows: TGTGCCACCAGCAGTGGAGCAGGGCCAGATACGCAGTATTTT. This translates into CATSSGAGPDTQYF.

The CDR3 DNA sequence: TGTGCCAGCTCACAATTACGACAGGTATTGTCCGAGCAGTACTTC. Amino acids: CASSQLRQVLSEQYF. The chain recombines TRBV18 with TRBJ2-7, with D tentatively TRBD1 (6 bases). CDR3 length: 15 amino acids. Looked up from germline, CDR1 is KGHSH and CDR2 is LQKENI. The V and J ends lost 4 bases and 6 bases respectively, with 19 bases between them.

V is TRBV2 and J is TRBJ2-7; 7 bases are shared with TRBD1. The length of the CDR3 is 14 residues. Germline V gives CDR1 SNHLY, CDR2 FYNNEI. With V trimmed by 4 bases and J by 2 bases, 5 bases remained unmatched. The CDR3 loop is CASSGGQKPYEQYF. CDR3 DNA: TGTGCCAGCAGTGGGGGACAGAAACCCTACGAGCAGTACTTC.

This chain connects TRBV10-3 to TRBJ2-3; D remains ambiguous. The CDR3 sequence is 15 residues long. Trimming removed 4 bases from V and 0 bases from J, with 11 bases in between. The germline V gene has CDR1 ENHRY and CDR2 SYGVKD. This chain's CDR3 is CAISVSSSSTDTQYF. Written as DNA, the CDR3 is TGTGCCATCAGTGTTAGCAGCTCTAGCACAGATACGCAGTATTTT.

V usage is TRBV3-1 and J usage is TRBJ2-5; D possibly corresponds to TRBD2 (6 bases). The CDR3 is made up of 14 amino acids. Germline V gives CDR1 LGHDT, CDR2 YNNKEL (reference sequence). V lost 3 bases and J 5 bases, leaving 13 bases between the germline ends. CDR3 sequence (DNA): TGTGCCAGCAGCCACGGGAGTTTTTCGGAGACCCAGTACTTC. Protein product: CASSHGSFSETQYF.

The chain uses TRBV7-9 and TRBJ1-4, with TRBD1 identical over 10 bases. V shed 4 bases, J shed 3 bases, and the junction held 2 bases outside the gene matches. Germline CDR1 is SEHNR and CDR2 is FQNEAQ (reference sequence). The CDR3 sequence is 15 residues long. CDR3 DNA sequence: TGTGCCAGCAGCTCGGACAGGGGGGCTAATGAAAAACTGTTTTTT. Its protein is CASSSDRGANEKLFF.

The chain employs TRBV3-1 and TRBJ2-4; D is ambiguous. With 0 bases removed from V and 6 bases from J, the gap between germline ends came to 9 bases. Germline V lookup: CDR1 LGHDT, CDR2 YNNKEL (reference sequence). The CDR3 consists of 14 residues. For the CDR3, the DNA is TGTGCCAGCAGCCAAGAAGCCGGTACAAACATTCAGTACTTC. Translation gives CASSQEAGTNIQYF.

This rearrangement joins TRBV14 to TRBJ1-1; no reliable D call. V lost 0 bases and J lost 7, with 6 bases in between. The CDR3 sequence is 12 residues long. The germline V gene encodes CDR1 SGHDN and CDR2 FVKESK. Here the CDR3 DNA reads TGTGCCAGCAGCCAAGATAACCTTGAAGCTTTCTTT. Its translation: CASSQDNLEAFF.